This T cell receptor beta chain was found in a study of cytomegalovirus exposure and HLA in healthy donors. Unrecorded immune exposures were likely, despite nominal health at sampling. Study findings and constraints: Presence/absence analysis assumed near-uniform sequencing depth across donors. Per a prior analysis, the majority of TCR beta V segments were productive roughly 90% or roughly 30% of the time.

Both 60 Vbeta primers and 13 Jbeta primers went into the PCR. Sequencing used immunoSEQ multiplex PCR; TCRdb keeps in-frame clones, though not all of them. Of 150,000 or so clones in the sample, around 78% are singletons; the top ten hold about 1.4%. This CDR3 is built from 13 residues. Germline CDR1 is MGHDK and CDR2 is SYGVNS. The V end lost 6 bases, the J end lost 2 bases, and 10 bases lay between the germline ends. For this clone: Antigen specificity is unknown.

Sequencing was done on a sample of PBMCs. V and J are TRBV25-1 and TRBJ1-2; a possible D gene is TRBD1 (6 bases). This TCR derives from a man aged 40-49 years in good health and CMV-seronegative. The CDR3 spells CASSLGQNYGYTF. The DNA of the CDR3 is TGTGCCAGCAGCCTGGGACAAAACTATGGCTACACCTTC.